Listed below are T cell receptor beta chains from one sample, sequenced in a study of blood T cell repertoires in COVID-19. Method: immunoSEQ multiplex PCR; TCRdb's copy keeps in-frame clones and lacks some. The sample lists more than 100,000 clones, approximately 90% occurring once. Sample: peripheral blood. The receptors originated from a man aged 40-55 years with acute or convalescent COVID-19. Both conserved end residues are part of each CDR3. Each record gives: clone size, V gene, J gene, D gene, CDR3 protein, CDR3 DNA. D genes are given only for firm matches. Where a row states a size, it is once, few, many or the class of an expanded clone; other rows omit it.

size: -; V: TRBV27; J: TRBJ1-3; D: TRBD1; CDR3: CASSPRTGGISGNTIYF; DNA: TGTGCCAGCAGCCCCAGGACAGGGGGCATATCTGGAAACACCATATATTTT
size: -; V: TRBV7-2; J: TRBJ1-4; D: TRBD1; CDR3: CASSPGTANEKLFF; DNA: TGTGCCAGCAGCCCCGGGACAGCTAATGAAAAACTGTTTTTT
size: once; V: TRBV2; J: TRBJ1-2; D: -; CDR3: CASSEALGRFGYTF; DNA: TGTGCCAGCAGTGAAGCGCTAGGGAGATTTGGCTACACCTTC
size: -; V: TRBV25-1; J: TRBJ2-1; D: -; CDR3: CASSEESRLTRNEQFF; DNA: TGTGCCAGCAGTGAAGAATCGAGACTAACGAGAAATGAGCAGTTCTTC
size: few; V: TRBV6-6; J: TRBJ2-3; D: TRBD2; CDR3: CASSELRGGTDTQYF; DNA: TGTGCCAGCAGTGAGTTGCGGGGGGGAACAGATACGCAGTATTTT
size: -; V: TRBV6-5; J: TRBJ1-2; D: TRBD1; CDR3: CASRWTGGYGYTF; DNA: TGTGCCAGCAGATGGACAGGGGGATATGGCTACACCTTC
size: -; V: TRBV5-4; J: TRBJ2-1; D: TRBD1; CDR3: CASSSGQGRDEQFF; DNA: TGTGCCAGCAGCTCCGGACAGGGGAGGGATGAGCAGTTCTTC
size: -; V: TRBV30; J: TRBJ1-1; D: -; CDR3: CAWSLRPSRRNTEAFF; DNA: TGTGCCTGGTCCCTCAGGCCCTCCCGGCGGAACACTGAAGCTTTCTTT
size: -; V: TRBV7-9; J: TRBJ2-7; D: TRBD2; CDR3: CASSLVNSGSEQYF; DNA: TGTGCCAGCAGCTTAGTTAATAGCGGGAGCGAGCAGTACTTC
size: once; V: TRBV29-1; J: TRBJ1-2; D: -; CDR3: CSVEDEGSPYGYTF; DNA: TGCAGCGTTGAAGATGAGGGCAGTCCCTATGGCTACACCTTC
size: -; V: TRBV15; J: TRBJ1-6; D: -; CDR3: CATSRGGGNSPLHF; DNA: TGTGCCACCAGCAGAGGGGGGGGGAATTCACCCCTCCACTTT
size: -; V: TRBV27; J: TRBJ1-1; D: TRBD1; CDR3: CASSHRGNTEAFF; DNA: TGTGCCAGCAGTCACAGGGGTAACACTGAAGCTTTCTTT
size: -; V: TRBV19; J: TRBJ2-4; D: -; CDR3: CASSIDTGIAKNIQYF; DNA: TGTGCCAGTAGTATTGACACGGGGATCGCCAAAAACATTCAGTACTTC
size: -; V: TRBV10-3; J: TRBJ1-5; D: TRBD1; CDR3: CAISGQGPDQPQHF; DNA: TGTGCCATCAGCGGACAGGGCCCCGATCAGCCCCAGCATTTT
size: -; V: TRBV9; J: TRBJ2-3; D: -; CDR3: CASSATTRDTQYF; DNA: TGTGCCAGCAGCGCCACTACGAGGGATACGCAGTATTTT
size: -; V: TRBV5-1; J: TRBJ2-3; D: TRBD2; CDR3: CASSRETDTQYF; DNA: TGCGCCAGCTCGCGGGAGACAGATACGCAGTATTTT
size: -; V: TRBV5-1; J: TRBJ2-6; D: TRBD1; CDR3: CASSLPRDREAGANVLTF; DNA: TGCGCCAGCAGCTTGCCCCGGGACAGGGAGGCTGGGGCCAACGTCCTGACTTTC
size: -; V: TRBV7-3; J: TRBJ2-1; D: TRBD2; CDR3: CASSLAGAYNEQFF; DNA: TGTGCCAGCAGCCTAGCGGGGGCCTACAATGAGCAGTTCTTC
size: -; V: TRBV30; J: TRBJ1-2; D: TRBD1; CDR3: CAWNPGTESYGYTF; DNA: TGTGCCTGGAACCCAGGGACAGAAAGCTATGGCTACACCTTC
size: few; V: TRBV30; J: TRBJ2-1; D: TRBD2; CDR3: CAWSGETSGGYNEQFF; DNA: TGTGCCTGGAGTGGAGAGACTAGCGGGGGATACAATGAGCAGTTCTTC
size: -; V: TRBV6-5; J: TRBJ1-1; D: -; CDR3: CASRGRWTEAFF; DNA: TGTGCCAGCAGGGGGCGCTGGACTGAAGCTTTCTTT
size: -; V: TRBV18; J: TRBJ2-1; D: TRBD1; CDR3: CASSPIRQGAEDEQFF; DNA: TGTGCCAGCTCACCAATAAGACAGGGGGCAGAGGATGAGCAGTTCTTC